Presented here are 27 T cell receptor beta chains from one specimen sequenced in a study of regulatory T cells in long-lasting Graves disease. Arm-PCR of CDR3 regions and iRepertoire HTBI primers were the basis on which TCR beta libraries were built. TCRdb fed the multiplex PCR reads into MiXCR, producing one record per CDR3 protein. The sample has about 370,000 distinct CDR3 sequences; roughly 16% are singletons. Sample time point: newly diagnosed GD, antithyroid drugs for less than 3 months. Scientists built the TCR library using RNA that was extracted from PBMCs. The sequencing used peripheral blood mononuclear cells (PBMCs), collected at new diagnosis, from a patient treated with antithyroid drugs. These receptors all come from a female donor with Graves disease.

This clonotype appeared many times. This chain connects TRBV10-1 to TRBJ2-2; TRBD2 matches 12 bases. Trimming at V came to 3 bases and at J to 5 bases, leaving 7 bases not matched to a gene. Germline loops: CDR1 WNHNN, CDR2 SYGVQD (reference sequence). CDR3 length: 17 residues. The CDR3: CASSDFGLAGQTGELFF. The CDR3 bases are TGCGCCAGCAGTGACTTCGGACTAGCGGGGCAAACCGGGGAGCTGTTTTTT.

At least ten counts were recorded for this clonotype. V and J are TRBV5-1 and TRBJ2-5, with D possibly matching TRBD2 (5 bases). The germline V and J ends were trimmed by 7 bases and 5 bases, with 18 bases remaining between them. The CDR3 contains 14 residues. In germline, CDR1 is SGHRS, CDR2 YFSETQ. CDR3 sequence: CASGSAAYWETQYF. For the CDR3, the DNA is TGCGCCAGCGGATCAGCGGCCTACTGGGAGACCCAGTACTTC.

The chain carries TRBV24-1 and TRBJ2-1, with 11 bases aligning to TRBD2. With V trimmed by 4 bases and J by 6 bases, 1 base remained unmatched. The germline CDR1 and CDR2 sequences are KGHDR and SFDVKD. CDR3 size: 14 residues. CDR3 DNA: TGTGCCACCAGTGACACTAGCGGGAGCAATGAGCAGTTCTTC. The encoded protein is CATSDTSGSNEQFF.

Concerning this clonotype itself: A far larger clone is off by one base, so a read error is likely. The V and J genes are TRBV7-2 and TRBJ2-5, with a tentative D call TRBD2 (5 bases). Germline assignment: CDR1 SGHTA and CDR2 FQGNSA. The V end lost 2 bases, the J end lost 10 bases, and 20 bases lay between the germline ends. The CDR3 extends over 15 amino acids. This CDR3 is CASSLWGESSYDQYF. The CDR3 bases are TGTGCCAGCAGCTTATGGGGAGAAAGCTCCTACGACCAGTACTTC.

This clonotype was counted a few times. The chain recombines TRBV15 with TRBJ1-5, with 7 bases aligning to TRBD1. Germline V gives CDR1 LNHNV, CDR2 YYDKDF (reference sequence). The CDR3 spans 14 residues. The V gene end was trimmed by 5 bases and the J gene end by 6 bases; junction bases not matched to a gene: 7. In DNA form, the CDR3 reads TGTGCCACCAGCTCCCAGGGGGAAGTTCAGCCCCAGCATTTT. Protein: CATSSQGEVQPQHF.

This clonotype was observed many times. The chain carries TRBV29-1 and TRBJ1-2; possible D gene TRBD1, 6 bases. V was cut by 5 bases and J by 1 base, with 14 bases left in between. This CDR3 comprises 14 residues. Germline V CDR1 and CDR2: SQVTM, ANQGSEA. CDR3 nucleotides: TGCAGCGTTCCAACAGGGTATGATAACTATGGCTACACCTTC. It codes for CSVPTGYDNYGYTF.

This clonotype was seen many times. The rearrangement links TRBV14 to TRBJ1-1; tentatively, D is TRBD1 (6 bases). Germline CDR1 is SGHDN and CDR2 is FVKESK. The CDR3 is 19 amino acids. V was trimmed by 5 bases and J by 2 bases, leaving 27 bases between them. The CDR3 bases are TGTGCCAGCAGCACCAGACGAACGACAGGCGGGGGAATTAACACTGAAGCTTTCTTT. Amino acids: CASSTRRTTGGGINTEAFF.

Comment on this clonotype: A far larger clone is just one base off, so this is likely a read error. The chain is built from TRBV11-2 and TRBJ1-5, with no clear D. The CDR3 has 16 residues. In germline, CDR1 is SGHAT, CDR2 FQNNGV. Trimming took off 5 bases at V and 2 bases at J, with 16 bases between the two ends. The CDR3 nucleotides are TGTGCCAGCAGCCCAGAACACCCTGTCGGCAATCAGCCCCAGCATTTT. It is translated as CASSPEHPVGNQPQHF.

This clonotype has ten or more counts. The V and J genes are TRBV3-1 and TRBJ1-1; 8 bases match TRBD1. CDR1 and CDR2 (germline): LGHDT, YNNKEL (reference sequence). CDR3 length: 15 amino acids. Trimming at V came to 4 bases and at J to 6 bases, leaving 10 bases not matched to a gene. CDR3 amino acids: CASSPRTGFYSEAFF. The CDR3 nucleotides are TGTGCCAGCAGCCCCCGGACAGGGTTTTATTCTGAAGCTTTCTTT.

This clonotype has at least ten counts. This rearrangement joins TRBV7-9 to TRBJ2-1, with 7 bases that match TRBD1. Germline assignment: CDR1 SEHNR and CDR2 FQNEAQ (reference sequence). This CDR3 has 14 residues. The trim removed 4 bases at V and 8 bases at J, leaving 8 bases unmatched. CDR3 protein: CASSSQGDGHEQFF. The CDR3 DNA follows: TGTGCCAGCAGCTCCCAGGGGGACGGGCATGAGCAGTTCTTC.

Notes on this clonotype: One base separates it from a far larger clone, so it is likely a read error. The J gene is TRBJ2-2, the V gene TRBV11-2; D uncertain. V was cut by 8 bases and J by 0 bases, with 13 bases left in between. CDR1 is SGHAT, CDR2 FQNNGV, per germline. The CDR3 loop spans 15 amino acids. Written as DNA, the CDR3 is TGTGCCAGCGGCCAGGACGCCACGAACACCGGGGAGCTGTTTTTT. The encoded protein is CASGQDATNTGELFF.

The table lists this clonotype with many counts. The CDR3: CASTMTGNTEAFF. CDR3 DNA: TGTGCCAGCACCATGACAGGGAACACTGAAGCTTTCTTT. The chain joins TRBV28 to TRBJ1-1; a weak D match, TRBD1 (6 bases). The germline CDR1 and CDR2 sequences are MDHEN and SYDVKM. CDR3 length equals 13 residues. V was cut by 7 bases and J by 1 base, with 10 bases left in between.

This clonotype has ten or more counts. CDR3 in DNA: TGTGCCAGCAGTTCACACTCCCCTCGGAACAATGAGCAGTTCTTC. It encodes CASSSHSPRNNEQFF. This chain uses TRBV12-3 or TRBV12-4 with TRBJ2-1; D gene unclear. CDR3 length equals 15 residues. V lost 4 bases to trimming and J lost 5 bases, with 15 bases between them.

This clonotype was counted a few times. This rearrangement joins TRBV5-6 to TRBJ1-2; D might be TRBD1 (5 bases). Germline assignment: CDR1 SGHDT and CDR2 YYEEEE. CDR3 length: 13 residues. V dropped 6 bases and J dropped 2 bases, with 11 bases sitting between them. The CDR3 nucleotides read TGTGCCAGCACCCCGGGGGGAAACTATGGCTACACCTTC. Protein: CASTPGGNYGYTF.

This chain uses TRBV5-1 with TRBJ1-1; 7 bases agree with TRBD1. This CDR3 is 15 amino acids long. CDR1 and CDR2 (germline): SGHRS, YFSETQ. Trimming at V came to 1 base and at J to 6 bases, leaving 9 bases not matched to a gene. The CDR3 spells CASSLRQGSSAEAFF. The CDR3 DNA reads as TGCGCCAGCAGCTTGAGACAGGGTTCTAGCGCTGAAGCTTTCTTT.

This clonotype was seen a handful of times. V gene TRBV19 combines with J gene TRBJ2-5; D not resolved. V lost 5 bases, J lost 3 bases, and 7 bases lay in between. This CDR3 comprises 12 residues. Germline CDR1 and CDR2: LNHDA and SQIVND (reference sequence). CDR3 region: CASSFQEETQYF. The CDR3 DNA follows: TGTGCCAGTAGTTTTCAGGAAGAGACCCAGTACTTC.

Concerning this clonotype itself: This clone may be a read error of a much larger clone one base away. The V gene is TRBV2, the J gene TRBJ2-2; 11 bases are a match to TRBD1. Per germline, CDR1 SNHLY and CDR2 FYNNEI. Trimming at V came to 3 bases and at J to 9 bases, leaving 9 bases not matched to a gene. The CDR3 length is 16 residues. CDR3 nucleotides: TGTGCCAGCAGTGATTGGGACAGGGGGAGCTCCAGGGAGCTGTTTTTT. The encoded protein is CASSDWDRGSSRELFF.

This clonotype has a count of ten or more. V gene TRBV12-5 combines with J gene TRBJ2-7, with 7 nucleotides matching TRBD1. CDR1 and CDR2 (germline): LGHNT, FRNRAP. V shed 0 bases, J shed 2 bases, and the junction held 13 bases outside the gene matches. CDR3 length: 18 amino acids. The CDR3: CASGLVLGSGQVTYEQYF. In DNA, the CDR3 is TGTGCTAGTGGTTTGGTATTGGGCTCCGGACAGGTTACCTACGAGCAGTACTTC.

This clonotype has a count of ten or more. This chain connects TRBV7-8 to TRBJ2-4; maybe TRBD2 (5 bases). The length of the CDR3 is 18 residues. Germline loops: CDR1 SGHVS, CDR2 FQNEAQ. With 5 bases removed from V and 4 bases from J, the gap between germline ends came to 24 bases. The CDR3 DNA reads TGTGCCAGCAGCCGCAGCCGCACTGGACTCCATATTAAAAACATTCAGTACTTC. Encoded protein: CASSRSRTGLHIKNIQYF.

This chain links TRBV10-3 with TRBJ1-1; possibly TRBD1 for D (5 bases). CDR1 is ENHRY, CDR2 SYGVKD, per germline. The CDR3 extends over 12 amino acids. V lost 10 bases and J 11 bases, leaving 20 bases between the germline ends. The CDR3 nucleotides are TGTGCCAGTAATGTGGGGGATAAGGACGCTTTCTTT. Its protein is CASNVGDKDAFF.

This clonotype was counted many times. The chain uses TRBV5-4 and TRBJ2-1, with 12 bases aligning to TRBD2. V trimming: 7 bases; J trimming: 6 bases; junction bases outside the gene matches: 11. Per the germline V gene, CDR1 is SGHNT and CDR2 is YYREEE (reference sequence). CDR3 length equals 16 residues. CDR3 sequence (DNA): TGTGCCAGCTCATCAGGGGGACTAGCGGGTCGCAATGAGCAGTTCTTC. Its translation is CASSSGGLAGRNEQFF.

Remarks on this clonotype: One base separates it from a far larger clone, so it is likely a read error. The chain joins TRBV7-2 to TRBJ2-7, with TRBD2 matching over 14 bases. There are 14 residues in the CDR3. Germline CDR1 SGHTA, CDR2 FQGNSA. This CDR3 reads CAGSGLAGGHEQYF. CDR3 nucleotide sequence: TGTGCCGGCAGCGGACTAGCGGGAGGACACGAGCAGTACTTC. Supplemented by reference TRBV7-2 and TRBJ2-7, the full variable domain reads GAGVSQSPSNKVTEKGKDVELRCDPISGHTALYWYRQSLGQGLEFLIYFQGNSAPDKSGLPSDRFSAERTGGSVSTLTIQRTQQEDSAVYLCAGSGLAGGHEQYFGPGTRLTVT.

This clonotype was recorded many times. This CDR3 is CASTANGQANTEAFF. The CDR3 coding sequence is TGTGCCAGCACCGCAAACGGACAGGCGAACACTGAAGCTTTCTTT. V and J are TRBV6-2 or TRBV6-3 and TRBJ1-1; 7 nucleotides match TRBD1. This CDR3 has 15 amino acids. With 7 bases clipped from V and 1 base from J, the junction kept 9 bases outside the gene matches. CDR1 is MNHEY, CDR2 SVGEGT, per germline.

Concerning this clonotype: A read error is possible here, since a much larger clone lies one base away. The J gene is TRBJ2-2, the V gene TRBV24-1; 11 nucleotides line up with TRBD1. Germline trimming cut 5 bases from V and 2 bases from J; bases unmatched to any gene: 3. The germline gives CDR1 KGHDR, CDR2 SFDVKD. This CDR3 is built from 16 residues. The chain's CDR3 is CATSGTGGGNTGELFF. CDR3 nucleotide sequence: TGTGCCACCAGTGGGACAGGGGGCGGTAACACCGGGGAGCTGTTTTTT.

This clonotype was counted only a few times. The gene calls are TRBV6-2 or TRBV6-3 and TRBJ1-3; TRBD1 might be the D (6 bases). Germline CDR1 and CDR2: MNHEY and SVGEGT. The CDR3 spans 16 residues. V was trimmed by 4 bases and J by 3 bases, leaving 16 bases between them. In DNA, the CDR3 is TGTGCCAGCAGTTGGGGTTTTGGCAGGGGTGGAAACACCATATATTTT. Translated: CASSWGFGRGGNTIYF.

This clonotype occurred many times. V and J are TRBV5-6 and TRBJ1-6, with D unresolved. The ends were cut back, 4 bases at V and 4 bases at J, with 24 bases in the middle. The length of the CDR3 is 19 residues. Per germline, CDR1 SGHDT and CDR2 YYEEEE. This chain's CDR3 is CASSNRVRELSPYNSPLHF. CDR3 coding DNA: TGTGCCAGCAGCAACCGGGTGCGGGAGTTGTCGCCATATAATTCACCCCTCCACTTT.

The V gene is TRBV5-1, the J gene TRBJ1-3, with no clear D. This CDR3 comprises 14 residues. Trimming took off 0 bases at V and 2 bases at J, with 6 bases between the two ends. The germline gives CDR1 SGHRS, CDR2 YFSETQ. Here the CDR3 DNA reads TGCGCCAGCAGCTTGGGGGTAGCTGGAAACACCATATATTTT. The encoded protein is CASSLGVAGNTIYF. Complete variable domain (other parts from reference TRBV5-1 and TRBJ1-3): KAGVTQTPRYLIKTRGQQVTLSCSPISGHRSVSWYQQTPGQGLQFLFEYFSETQRNKGNFPGRFSGRQFSNSRSEMNVSTLELGDSALYLCASSLGVAGNTIYFGEGSWLTVV.